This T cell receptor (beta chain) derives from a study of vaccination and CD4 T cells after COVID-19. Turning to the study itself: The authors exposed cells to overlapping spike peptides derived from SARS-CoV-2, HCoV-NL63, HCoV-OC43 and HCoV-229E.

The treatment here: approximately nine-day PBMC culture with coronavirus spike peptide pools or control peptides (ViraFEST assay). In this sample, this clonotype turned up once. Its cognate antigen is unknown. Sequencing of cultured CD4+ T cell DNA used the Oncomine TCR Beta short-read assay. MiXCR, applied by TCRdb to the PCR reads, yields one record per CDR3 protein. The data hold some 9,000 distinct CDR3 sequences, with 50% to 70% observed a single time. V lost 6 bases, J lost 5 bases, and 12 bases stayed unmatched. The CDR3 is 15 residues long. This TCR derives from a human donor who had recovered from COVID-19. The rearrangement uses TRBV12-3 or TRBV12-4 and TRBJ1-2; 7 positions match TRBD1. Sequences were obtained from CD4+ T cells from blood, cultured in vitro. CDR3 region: CASSSQGQAFYGYTF. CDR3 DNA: TGTGCCAGCAGCTCACAAGGACAGGCCTTTTATGGCTACACCTTC.